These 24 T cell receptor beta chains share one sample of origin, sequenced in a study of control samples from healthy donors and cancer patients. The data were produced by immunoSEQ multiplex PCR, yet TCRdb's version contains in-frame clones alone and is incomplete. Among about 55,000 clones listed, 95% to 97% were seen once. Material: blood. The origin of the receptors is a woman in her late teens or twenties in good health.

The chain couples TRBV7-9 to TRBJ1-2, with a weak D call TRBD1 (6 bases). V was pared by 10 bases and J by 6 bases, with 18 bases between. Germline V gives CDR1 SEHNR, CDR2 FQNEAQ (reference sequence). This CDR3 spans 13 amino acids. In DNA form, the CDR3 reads TGTGCCACCCGAACAGGGTTAGAAGATGGCTACACCTTC. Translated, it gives CATRTGLEDGYTF.

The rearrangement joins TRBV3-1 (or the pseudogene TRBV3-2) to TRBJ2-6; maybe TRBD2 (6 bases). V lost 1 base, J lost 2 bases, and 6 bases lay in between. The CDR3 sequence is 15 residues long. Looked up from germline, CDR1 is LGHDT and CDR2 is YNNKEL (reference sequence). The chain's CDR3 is CASSQGGAGANVLTF. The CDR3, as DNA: TGTGCCAGCAGCCAAGGCGGGGCTGGGGCCAACGTCCTGACTTTC.

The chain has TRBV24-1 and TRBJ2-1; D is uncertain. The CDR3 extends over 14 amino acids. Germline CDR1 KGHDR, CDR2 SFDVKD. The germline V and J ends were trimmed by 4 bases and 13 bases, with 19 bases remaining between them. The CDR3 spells CATSDLGPRSKQFF. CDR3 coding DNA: TGTGCCACCAGTGACCTCGGACCGAGGTCGAAACAGTTCTTC.

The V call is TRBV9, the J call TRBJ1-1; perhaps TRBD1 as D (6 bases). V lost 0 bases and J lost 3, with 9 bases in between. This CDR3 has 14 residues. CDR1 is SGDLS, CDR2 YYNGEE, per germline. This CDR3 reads CASSVEGGYTEAFF. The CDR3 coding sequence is TGTGCCAGCAGCGTAGAAGGGGGGTACACTGAAGCTTTCTTT.

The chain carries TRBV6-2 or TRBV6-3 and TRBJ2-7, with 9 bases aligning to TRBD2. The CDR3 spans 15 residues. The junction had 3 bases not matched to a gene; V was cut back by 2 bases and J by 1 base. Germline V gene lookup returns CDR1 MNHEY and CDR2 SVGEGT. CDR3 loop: CASSYSGGLSYEQYF. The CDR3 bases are TGTGCCAGCAGTTACAGCGGGGGGCTATCCTACGAGCAGTACTTC.

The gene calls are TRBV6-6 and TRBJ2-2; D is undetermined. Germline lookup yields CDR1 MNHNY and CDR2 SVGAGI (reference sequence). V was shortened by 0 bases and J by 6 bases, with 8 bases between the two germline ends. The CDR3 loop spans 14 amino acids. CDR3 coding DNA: TGTGCCAGCAGTTACTCGCTAGTGCCCGGGGAGCTGTTTTTT. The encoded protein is CASSYSLVPGELFF.

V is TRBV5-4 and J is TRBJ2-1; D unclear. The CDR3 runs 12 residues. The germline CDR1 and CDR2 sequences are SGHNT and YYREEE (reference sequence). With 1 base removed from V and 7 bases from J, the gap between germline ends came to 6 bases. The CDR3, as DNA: TGTGCCAGCAGCTTGACCGTAAATGAGCAGTTCTTC. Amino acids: CASSLTVNEQFF.

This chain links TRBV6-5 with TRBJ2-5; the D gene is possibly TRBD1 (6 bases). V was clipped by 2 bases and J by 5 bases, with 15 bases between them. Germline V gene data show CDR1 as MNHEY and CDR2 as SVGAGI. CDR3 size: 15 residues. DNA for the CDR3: TGTGCCAGCAGTTACGGCTCAGGGGTCTGGGAGACCCAGTACTTC. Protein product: CASSYGSGVWETQYF.

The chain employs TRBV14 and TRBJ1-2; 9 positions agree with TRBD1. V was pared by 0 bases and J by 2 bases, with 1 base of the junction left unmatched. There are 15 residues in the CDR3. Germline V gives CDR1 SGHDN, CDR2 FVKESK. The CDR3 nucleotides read TGTGCCAGCAGCCAAGACGGGACAGGGAACTATGGCTACACCTTC. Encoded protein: CASSQDGTGNYGYTF.

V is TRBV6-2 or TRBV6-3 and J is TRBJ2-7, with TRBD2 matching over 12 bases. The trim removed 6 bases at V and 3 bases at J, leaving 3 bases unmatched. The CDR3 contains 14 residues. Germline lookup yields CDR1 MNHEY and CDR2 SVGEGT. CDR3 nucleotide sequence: TGTGCCAGCAGCACTAGCGGGGGGAGCTACGAGCAGTACTTC. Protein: CASSTSGGSYEQYF.

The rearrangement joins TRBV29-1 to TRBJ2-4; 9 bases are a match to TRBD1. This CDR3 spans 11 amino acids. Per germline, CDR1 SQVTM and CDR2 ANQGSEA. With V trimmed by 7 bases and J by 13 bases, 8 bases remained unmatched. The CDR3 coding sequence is TGCAGCGCTCAATCCGGGACAGGGCAGTACTTC. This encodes CSAQSGTGQYF.

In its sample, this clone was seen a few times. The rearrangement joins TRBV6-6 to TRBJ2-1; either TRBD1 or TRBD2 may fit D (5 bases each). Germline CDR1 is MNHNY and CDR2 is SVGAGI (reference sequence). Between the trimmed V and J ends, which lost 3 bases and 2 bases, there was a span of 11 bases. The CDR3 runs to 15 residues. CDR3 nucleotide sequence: TGTGCCAGCAGTTATCGGGACGGGGCCTACAATGAGCAGTTCTTC. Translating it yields CASSYRDGAYNEQFF.

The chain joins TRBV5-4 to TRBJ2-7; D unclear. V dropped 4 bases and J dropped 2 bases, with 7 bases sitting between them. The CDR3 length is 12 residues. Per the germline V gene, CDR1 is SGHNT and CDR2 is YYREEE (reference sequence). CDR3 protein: CASSLGTYEQYF. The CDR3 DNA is TGTGCCAGCAGCCTGGGGACCTACGAGCAGTACTTC. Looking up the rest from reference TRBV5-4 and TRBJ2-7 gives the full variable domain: ETGVTQSPTHLIKTRGQQVTLRCSSQSGHNTVSWYQQALGQGPQFIFQYYREEENGRGNFPPRFSGLQFPNYSSELNVNALELDDSALYLCASSLGTYEQYFGPGTRLTVT.

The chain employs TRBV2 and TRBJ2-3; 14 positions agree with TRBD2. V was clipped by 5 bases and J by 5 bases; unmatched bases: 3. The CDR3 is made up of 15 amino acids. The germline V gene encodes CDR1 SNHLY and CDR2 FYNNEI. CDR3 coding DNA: TGTGCCAGCAGTTCGACTAGCGGGGGGGTAGATACGCAGTATTTT. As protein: CASSSTSGGVDTQYF. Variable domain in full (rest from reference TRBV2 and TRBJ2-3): EPEVTQTPSHQVTQMGQEVILRCVPISNHLYFYWYRQILGQKVEFLVSFYNNEISEKSEIFDDQFSVERPDGSNFTLKIRSTKLEDSAMYFCASSSTSGGVDTQYFGPGTRLTVL.

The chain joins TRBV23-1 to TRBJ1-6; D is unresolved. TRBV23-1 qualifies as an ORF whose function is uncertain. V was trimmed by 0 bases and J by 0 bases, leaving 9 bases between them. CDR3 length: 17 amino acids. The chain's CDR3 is CASSQSRVGSYNSPLHF. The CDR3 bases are TGCGCCAGCAGTCAATCGCGAGTAGGCTCCTATAATTCACCCCTCCACTTT.

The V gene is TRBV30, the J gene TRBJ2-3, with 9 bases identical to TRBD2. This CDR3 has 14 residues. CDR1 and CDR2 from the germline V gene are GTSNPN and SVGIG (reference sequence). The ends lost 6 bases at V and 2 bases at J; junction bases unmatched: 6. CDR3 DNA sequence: TGTGCCTGTAATAGCGGGGGCCTCACAGATACGCAGTATTTT. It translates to CACNSGGLTDTQYF.

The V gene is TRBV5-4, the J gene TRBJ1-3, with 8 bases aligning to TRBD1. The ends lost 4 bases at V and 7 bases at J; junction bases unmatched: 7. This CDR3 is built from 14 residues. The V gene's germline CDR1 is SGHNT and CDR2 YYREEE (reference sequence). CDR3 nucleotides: TGTGCCAGCAGCAGCCGGACAGGGAGCAACACCATATATTTT. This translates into CASSSRTGSNTIYF.

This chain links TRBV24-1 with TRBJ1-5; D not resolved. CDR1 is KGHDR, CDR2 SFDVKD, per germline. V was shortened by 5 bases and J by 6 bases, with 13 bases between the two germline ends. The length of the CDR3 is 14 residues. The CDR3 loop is CATSVSKRVQPQHF. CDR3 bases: TGTGCCACCAGTGTGAGTAAAAGAGTTCAGCCCCAGCATTTT.

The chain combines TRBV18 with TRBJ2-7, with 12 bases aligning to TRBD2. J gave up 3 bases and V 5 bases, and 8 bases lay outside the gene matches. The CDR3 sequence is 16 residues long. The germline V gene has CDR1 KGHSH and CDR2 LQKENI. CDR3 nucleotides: TGTGCCAGCTCATCATCCCCGGGACTAGCGGGCTACGAGCAGTACTTC. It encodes CASSSSPGLAGYEQYF.

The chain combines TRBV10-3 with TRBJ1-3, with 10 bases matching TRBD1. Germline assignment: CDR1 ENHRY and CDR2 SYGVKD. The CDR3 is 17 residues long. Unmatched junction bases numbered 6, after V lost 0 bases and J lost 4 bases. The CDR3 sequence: CAISESDRGLRGNTIYF. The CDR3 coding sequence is TGTGCCATCAGTGAGTCTGACAGGGGGCTCCGAGGAAACACCATATATTTT.

CDR3 in DNA: TGTGCCAGCAGCTATGTTAATTCACCCCTCCACTTT. Encoded protein: CASSYVNSPLHF. This chain uses TRBV27 with TRBJ1-6; D remains ambiguous. V was clipped by 6 bases and J by 6 bases, with 6 bases between them. Germline CDR1 reads MNHEY; CDR2 reads SMNVEV (reference sequence). There are 12 residues in the CDR3.

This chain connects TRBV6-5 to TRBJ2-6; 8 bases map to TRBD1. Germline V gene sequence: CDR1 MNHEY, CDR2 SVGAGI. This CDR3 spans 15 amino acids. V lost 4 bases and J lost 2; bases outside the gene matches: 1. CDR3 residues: CASSSGQAGANVLTF. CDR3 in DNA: TGTGCCAGCAGTTCGGGACAGGCTGGGGCCAACGTCCTGACTTTC.

CDR3 nucleotide sequence: TGTGCCAGCAGTTTACAGTCCAATCAGCCCCAGCATTTT. Its protein product is CASSLQSNQPQHF. The rearrangement joins TRBV12-3 or TRBV12-4 to TRBJ1-5, with D hard to call. This CDR3 contains 13 residues. V shed 2 bases and J shed 3 bases, with 5 bases lying between them.

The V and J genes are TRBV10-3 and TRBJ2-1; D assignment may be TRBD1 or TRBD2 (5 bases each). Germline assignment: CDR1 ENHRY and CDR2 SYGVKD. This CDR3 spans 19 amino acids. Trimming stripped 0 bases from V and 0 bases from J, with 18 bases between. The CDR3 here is CAISESLGVGGSSYNEQFF. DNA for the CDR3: TGTGCCATCAGTGAGTCCCTCGGTGTTGGGGGAAGCTCCTACAATGAGCAGTTCTTC.